The 28 T cell receptor beta chains in this list originate from one sample, sequenced in a study of blood T cell repertoires in COVID-19. Measured with immunoSEQ multiplex PCR; TCRdb has only the in-frame clones, and not every one. Counted here are approximately 190,000 clones, about 90% occurring once; the ten biggest clones make up roughly a fifth. The sequencing input was peripheral blood. Receptor source: a man aged 60 to 69 with active or convalescent COVID-19.

This rearrangement joins TRBV3-1 (or the pseudogene TRBV3-2) to TRBJ2-7; a weak D match, TRBD1 (6 bases). Germline lookup yields CDR1 LGHDT and CDR2 YNNKEL (reference sequence). Deletions cut 5 bases from V and 3 bases from J, with 17 bases between. This CDR3 spans 15 amino acids. The CDR3: CASSSPHSGDYEQYF. CDR3 nucleotide sequence: TGTGCCAGCAGCTCGCCACACTCAGGGGACTACGAGCAGTACTTC.

The chain employs TRBV18 and TRBJ1-2; no clear D. Looked up from germline, CDR1 is KGHSH and CDR2 is LQKENI. CDR3 length: 15 residues. Trimming stripped 4 bases from V and 0 bases from J, with 12 bases between. The CDR3 DNA reads as TGTGCCAGCTCACTGGAGGGATTCGCTAACTATGGCTACACCTTC. Protein: CASSLEGFANYGYTF.

The chain recombines TRBV10-3 with TRBJ1-2; maybe TRBD1 (5 bases). This CDR3 is built from 13 residues. The germline V gene has CDR1 ENHRY and CDR2 SYGVKD. The V gene lost 4 bases and the J gene lost 8 bases, with 14 bases spanning the gap. The CDR3 coding sequence is TGTGCCATCAGTGGTTTAGGGGCCTACGGCTACACCTTC. Encoded protein: CAISGLGAYGYTF.

The V call is TRBV7-2, the J call TRBJ2-5; possible D gene TRBD2, 7 bases. The CDR3 has 15 residues. The germline V gene encodes CDR1 SGHTA and CDR2 FQGNSA. V shed 2 bases and J shed 3 bases, with 13 bases lying between them. The CDR3 loop reads CASSLMGGPEETQYF. The CDR3 coding sequence is TGTGCCAGCAGCTTAATGGGGGGGCCGGAAGAGACCCAGTACTTC.

The chain has TRBV30 and TRBJ2-1; 13 nucleotides match TRBD2. V lost 7 bases to trimming and J lost 4 bases; unmatched junction nucleotides: 13. The CDR3 has 17 residues. The germline V gene encodes CDR1 GTSNPN and CDR2 SVGIG (reference sequence). This CDR3 reads CASSTSGTSGVYNEQFF. The CDR3 nucleotides are TGTGCCTCCTCAACATCCGGGACTAGCGGGGTATACAATGAGCAGTTCTTC. The complete variable domain, with remaining parts taken from reference TRBV30 and TRBJ2-1, reads SQTIHQWPATLVQPVGSPLSLECTVEGTSNPNLYWYRQAAGRGLQLLFYSVGIGQISSEVPQNLSASRPQDRQFILSSKKLLLSDSGFYLCASSTSGTSGVYNEQFFGPGTRLTVL.

This chain connects TRBV12-3 or TRBV12-4 to TRBJ1-1, with D unclear. V was shortened by 4 bases and J by 3 bases, with 9 bases between the two germline ends. The CDR3 extends over 13 amino acids. CDR3: CASSSTRYTEAFF. The CDR3 nucleotides read TGTGCCAGCAGTTCGACTAGATACACTGAAGCTTTCTTT.

V and J are TRBV11-2 and TRBJ2-7, with TRBD1 matching 10 bases. V lost 5 bases to trimming and J lost 3 bases; unmatched junction nucleotides: 7. The CDR3 covers 15 residues. The germline V gene encodes CDR1 SGHAT and CDR2 FQNNGV. The CDR3 sequence: CASSITGTGDYEQYF. The CDR3 DNA reads TGTGCCAGCAGCATTACCGGGACAGGGGACTACGAGCAGTACTTC. Filled out from reference TRBV11-2 and TRBJ2-7, the complete variable domain reads EAGVAQSPRYKIIEKRQSVAFWCNPISGHATLYWYQQILGQGPKLLIQFQNNGVVDDSQLPKDRFSAERLKGVDSTLKIQPAKLEDSAVYLCASSITGTGDYEQYFGPGTRLTVT.

This chain joins TRBV9 and TRBJ2-5; the match to TRBD1 covers 7 bases. Germline loops: CDR1 SGDLS, CDR2 YYNGEE. V trimming: 0 bases; J trimming: 5 bases; junction bases outside the gene matches: 7. The CDR3 has 15 amino acids. The DNA of the CDR3 is TGTGCCAGCAGCGTAGCCGACAGGGTCCGCGAGACCCAGTACTTC. Amino acids: CASSVADRVRETQYF.

This clone was counted a single time. V usage is TRBV20-1 and J usage is TRBJ2-5; 9 bases match TRBD1. Germline V lookup: CDR1 DFQATT, CDR2 SNEGSKA (reference sequence). J gave up 3 bases and V 3 bases, and 5 bases lay outside the gene matches. The CDR3 contains 14 residues. The CDR3 DNA is TGCAGTGCTAGTAAGGGACAGGGAAAAGAGACCCAGTACTTC. It yields the protein CSASKGQGKETQYF.

The chain employs TRBV5-4 and TRBJ1-6, with a weak D call TRBD1 (6 bases). The CDR3 covers 14 residues. Germline V gene sequence: CDR1 SGHNT, CDR2 YYREEE (reference sequence). V was trimmed by 2 bases and J by 9 bases, leaving 12 bases between them. CDR3 region: CASSFNRASSPLHF. In DNA, the CDR3 is TGTGCCAGCAGCTTTAACAGGGCGAGTTCACCCCTCCACTTT.

The chain recombines TRBV7-7 with TRBJ2-2; perhaps TRBD1 as D (6 bases). V lost 6 bases to trimming and J lost 7 bases, with 18 bases between them. The length of the CDR3 is 15 residues. Germline V gives CDR1 SSHAT, CDR2 FNYEAQ (reference sequence). The CDR3 sequence is CASRQGSSNGGELFF. For the CDR3, the DNA is TGTGCCAGCAGACAGGGTTCGAGTAACGGCGGGGAGCTGTTTTTT.

This clone was detected only once. The chain uses TRBV18 and TRBJ2-2, with D possibly being TRBD1 (5 bases). The CDR3 extends over 16 amino acids. With 2 bases removed from V and 0 bases from J, the gap between germline ends came to 10 bases. Germline V gives CDR1 KGHSH, CDR2 LQKENI. The CDR3 nucleotides read TGTGCCAGCTCACCATATGCGGACACGAACACCGGGGAGCTGTTTTTT. This translates into CASSPYADTNTGELFF.

V gene TRBV5-6 combines with J gene TRBJ2-4; D not certain. The CDR3 sequence is 14 residues long. The germline V gene encodes CDR1 SGHDT and CDR2 YYEEEE. V lost 3 bases to trimming and J lost 1 base, with 8 bases between them. CDR3 loop: CASSSVRAKNIQYF. CDR3 nucleotide sequence: TGTGCCAGCAGCTCCGTGAGGGCCAAAAACATTCAGTACTTC.

The CDR3 coding sequence is TGTGCCAGCAGCCAAGAATCTAGCGGTTGGGAGACCCAGTACTTC. It encodes CASSQESSGWETQYF. The chain has TRBV3-1 (or the pseudogene TRBV3-2) and TRBJ2-5, with 7 bases fitting TRBD2. This CDR3 contains 15 residues. Germline V gene sequence: CDR1 LGHDT, CDR2 YNNKEL (reference sequence). V shed 0 bases and J 5 bases; nucleotides not matched to a gene: 6.

This chain connects TRBV4-1 to TRBJ1-3; unclear D gene. CDR3 length: 13 residues. Germline CDR1 and CDR2: MGHRA and YSYEKL. Trimming shortened V by 4 bases and J by 0 bases, and 4 bases separated the two germline ends. CDR3 DNA sequence: TGCGCCAGCAGCCTCGGCTCTGGAAACACCATATATTTT. Protein: CASSLGSGNTIYF.

This clone was seen a handful of times. Relative to the germline gene, one junction end is altered; a read error may explain this. V is TRBV29-1 and J is TRBJ1-2; TRBD1 agrees at 7 bases. In germline, CDR1 is SQVTM, CDR2 ANQGSEA. CDR3 length: 10 residues. CDR3 sequence reads: CSVEATDRPF. The CDR3 DNA sequence: TGCAGCGTTGAGGCTACGGACAGGCCCTTT.

This clone turned up a few times. J is TRBJ2-7 and V is TRBV3-1 (or the pseudogene TRBV3-2); 11 bases match TRBD1. With 1 base clipped from V and 3 bases from J, the junction kept 2 bases outside the gene matches. This CDR3 comprises 15 residues. Germline assignment: CDR1 LGHDT and CDR2 YNNKEL (reference sequence). The CDR3 nucleotides read TGTGCCAGCAGCCAAGGAGGGACAGGGGGCTACGAGCAGTACTTC. Protein: CASSQGGTGGYEQYF.

This chain uses TRBV7-2 with TRBJ2-7; 9 bases fit TRBD1. The length of the CDR3 is 16 residues. Trimming removed 5 bases from V and 5 bases from J; junction bases left unmatched: 13. CDR1 and CDR2 from the germline V gene are SGHTA and FQGNSA. CDR3 bases: TGTGCCAGCAGCCAAAGGTCCGGGACAGGGCACAACGAGCAGTACTTC. This codes for CASSQRSGTGHNEQYF. Looking up the rest from reference TRBV7-2 and TRBJ2-7 gives the full variable domain: GAGVSQSPSNKVTEKGKDVELRCDPISGHTALYWYRQSLGQGLEFLIYFQGNSAPDKSGLPSDRFSAERTGGSVSTLTIQRTQQEDSAVYLCASSQRSGTGHNEQYFGPGTRLTVT.

The chain joins TRBV19 to TRBJ2-2, with 8 nucleotides matching TRBD1. V trimming: 6 bases; J trimming: 4 bases; junction bases outside the gene matches: 10. CDR1 LNHDA and CDR2 SQIVND come from the germline V gene (reference sequence). This CDR3 is 16 amino acids long. CDR3 protein: CASSLQGERFTGELFF. CDR3 bases: TGTGCCAGTAGCCTACAGGGGGAACGGTTCACCGGGGAGCTGTTTTTT.

This sequence joins TRBV6-6 and TRBJ1-2, with D perhaps matching TRBD1 (5 bases). CDR3 length: 14 residues. Per the germline V gene, CDR1 is MNHNY and CDR2 is SVGAGI (reference sequence). Trimming removed 6 bases from V and 0 bases from J, with 11 bases in between. The CDR3 region has the DNA TGTGCCAGCAGCACAGACAGAACTAACTATGGCTACACCTTC. Encoded protein: CASSTDRTNYGYTF.

The chain recombines TRBV6-5 with TRBJ1-1; 7 positions agree with TRBD1. CDR3 length: 16 amino acids. Germline-derived CDR1 and CDR2 are MNHEY and SVGAGI. V shed 4 bases and J 3 bases; nucleotides not matched to a gene: 11. In DNA, the CDR3 is TGTGCCAGCAGTTCCGGGGCCGCCAGGGGGGACACTGAAGCTTTCTTT. Protein: CASSSGAARGDTEAFF.

This sequence joins TRBV6-5 and TRBJ1-2; a weak D match, TRBD1 (6 bases). V lost 7 bases and J lost 3, with 18 bases in between. Germline V gene lookup returns CDR1 MNHEY and CDR2 SVGAGI. The CDR3 is made up of 15 amino acids. CDR3 residues: CASIGRGAQYYGYTF. The CDR3 DNA is TGTGCCAGCATTGGCCGGGGGGCGCAGTACTATGGCTACACCTTC.

The genes are TRBV2 and TRBJ1-2, with D maybe TRBD1 (5 bases). The CDR3 is made up of 15 amino acids. Trimming cost V 6 bases and J 3 bases, with 17 bases left between them. Germline loops: CDR1 SNHLY, CDR2 FYNNEI. In nucleotides, the CDR3 is TGTGCCAGCAGCGCCGGCGGGGCATCACACTATGGCTACACCTTC. Translated: CASSAGGASHYGYTF.

CDR3: CSVTRDWDGYTF. The CDR3 DNA sequence: TGCAGCGTTACCAGGGACTGGGATGGCTACACCTTC. The chain joins TRBV29-1 to TRBJ1-2; perhaps TRBD1 as D (5 bases). The CDR3 consists of 12 residues. Trimming stripped 5 bases from V and 6 bases from J, with 13 bases between. The germline CDR1 and CDR2 sequences are SQVTM and ANQGSEA.

The rearrangement joins TRBV11-2 to TRBJ2-7; possible D gene TRBD2, 6 bases. This CDR3 has 15 amino acids. Germline V CDR1 and CDR2: SGHAT, FQNNGV. V was trimmed by 1 base and J by 1 base, leaving 11 bases between them. CDR3 in amino acids: CASSLGGGESYEQYF. The CDR3 DNA follows: TGTGCCAGCAGCTTAGGGGGAGGCGAGTCCTACGAGCAGTACTTC.

Turning to this clone: In the same sample, other DNA sequences code for this CDR3. The chain combines TRBV18 with TRBJ2-1; the D gene is possibly TRBD2 (5 bases). CDR1 KGHSH and CDR2 LQKENI come from the germline V gene. CDR3 length: 14 residues. Deletions cut 3 bases from V and 1 base from J, with 7 bases between. The CDR3 DNA reads TGTGCCAGCTCACCTGCGGGTTCCTACAATGAGCAGTTCTTC. It yields the protein CASSPAGSYNEQFF.

This rearrangement joins TRBV6-5 to TRBJ1-1; the match to TRBD1 covers 9 bases. Germline V CDR1 and CDR2: MNHEY, SVGAGI. The length of the CDR3 is 16 residues. With V trimmed by 0 bases and J by 7 bases, 9 bases remained unmatched. DNA for the CDR3: TGTGCCAGCAGTTACTCTATCGGCCACAGGGGGCTTGAAGCTTTCTTT. Encoded protein: CASSYSIGHRGLEAFF.

The rearrangement uses TRBV9 and TRBJ2-3, with D possibly being TRBD2 (5 bases). Per the germline V gene, CDR1 is SGDLS and CDR2 is YYNGEE. The V end was cut by 0 bases, the J end by 5 bases, with 19 bases between. This CDR3 comprises 17 residues. This CDR3 is CASSVDSGSFEVDTQYF. CDR3 bases: TGTGCCAGCAGCGTAGACTCGGGGTCCTTTGAGGTAGATACGCAGTATTTT.